The present entry profiles one T cell receptor (beta chain) with its context. No antigen is known for it. With the Oncomine TCR Beta short-read assay, DNA from cultured CD4+ T cells was sequenced. The source of extracted genomic DNA was cultured CD4+ T cells. TCRdb reprocessed the PCR reads via MiXCR and lists one record per CDR3 protein. This table holds some 11,000 distinct CDR3 sequences, roughly 38% found once. This sample stems from a study of vaccination and CD4 T cells after COVID-19. The CDR3 length is 16 residues. Germline CDR1 SGHVS, CDR2 FQNEAQ. Trimming removed 5 bases from V and 5 bases from J; junction bases left unmatched: 13. The treatment: approximately nine-day PBMC culture with coronavirus spike peptide pools or control peptides (ViraFEST assay).

The V gene is TRBV7-8, the J gene TRBJ2-5; TRBD2 matches 8 bases. The sample was cultured CD4+ T cells from blood. The receptor was isolated from a human donor with COVID-19. The CDR3 nucleotides are TGTGCCAGCAGCACCCGACCGGGACTAGTTATGGAGACCCAGTACTTC. Its translation is CASSTRPGLVMETQYF.